The rows below give T cell receptor beta chains drawn from one sample of a study of T cell repertoires in cytomegalovirus infection. Each CDR3 protein is one row after TCRdb ran MiXCR on the reads. The sample lists about 320,000 distinct CDR3 sequences, over 7.5% occurring once. Sequenced sample: PBMCs. All receptors come from a human donor in good health (CMV status not recorded). Some clones in this sample may be carry-over from other donors' samples. The CDR3 runs from the conserved cysteine through the conserved F or W. Each record gives: clone size, J gene, D gene, V gene, CDR3 DNA, CDR3 protein. D genes are given only for firm matches. A row's size may be missing; if present it is once, few, many or a size class.

few	TRBJ1-3	-	TRBV12-3/TRBV12-4	TGTGCCAGCAGTTTCCTTCAGGGGCGTTCTGGAAACACCATATATTTT	CASSFLQGRSGNTIYF
few	TRBJ2-3	-	TRBV20-1	TGCAGTGCTAGGGTTCTAGGCACAGATACGCAGTATTTT	CSARVLGTDTQYF
many	TRBJ1-5	-	TRBV7-4	TGTGCCAGCAGCCCGGGGAGCAATCAGCCCCAGCATTTT	CASSPGSNQPQHF
-	TRBJ2-7	TRBD1	TRBV15	TGTGCCACCAGCGGTCGGACCAGTCAACGGGACAGTTACGAGCAGTACTTC	CATSGRTSQRDSYEQYF
-	TRBJ1-2	-	TRBV4-3	TGCGCCAGCAGCCAAGAGAGCCATAACTATGGCTACACCTTC	CASSQESHNYGYTF
many	TRBJ2-3	-	TRBV4-2	TGTGCCAGCAGCCAAGAGCTTGGGTACGGCACAGATACGCAGTATTTT	CASSQELGYGTDTQYF
many	TRBJ2-3	TRBD2	TRBV27	TGTGCCAGCAGTTCCGGGACTAGCGGGTTCACAGATACGCAGTATTTT	CASSSGTSGFTDTQYF
-	TRBJ2-7	TRBD1	TRBV23-1	TGCGCCAGCAGTCCCCCGACAGGGACCGAGCAGTACTTC	CASSPPTGTEQYF
-	TRBJ2-7	-	TRBV7-9	TGTGCCAGCAGACCCCCTTCGTATGAAGAGCAGTACTTC	CASRPPSYEEQYF
many	TRBJ2-7	TRBD1	TRBV7-2	TGTGCCAGCAGCTTATTCGACTCAACAGGGGTTGGGCAGTACTTC	CASSLFDSTGVGQYF
few	TRBJ2-1	TRBD2	TRBV7-9	TGTGCCAGCAGCTTGGGGACTAGCGGGGCTCCTTACAATGAGCAGTTCTTC	CASSLGTSGAPYNEQFF
-	TRBJ2-7	-	TRBV7-2	TGTGCCAGCAGCTTCCAGGGGGGCCGGACATTTACCTACGAGCAGTACTTC	CASSFQGGRTFTYEQYF
-	TRBJ2-7	-	TRBV4-2	TGTGCCAGCAGCCAAGAGGGAACGTGGCAGGGGCCCTACGAGCAGTACTTC	CASSQEGTWQGPYEQYF
many	TRBJ2-7	-	TRBV7-8	TGTGCCAGCAGCTTAGTCACAGGCCGAACCTACGAGCAGTACTTC	CASSLVTGRTYEQYF
many	TRBJ2-7	TRBD1	TRBV11-2	TGTGCCAGCAGCATCAGGACAGGCCCCTACGAGCAGTACTTC	CASSIRTGPYEQYF
few	TRBJ1-2	TRBD1	TRBV4-3	TGCGCCAGCAGCCACCTAGGGGGACAGGGGAACTATGGCTACACCTTC	CASSHLGGQGNYGYTF
-	TRBJ2-7	-	TRBV19	TGTGCCAGTAGTATCGGGCCAGCAGCGTACGAGCAGTACTTC	CASSIGPAAYEQYF
-	TRBJ2-5	TRBD1	TRBV25-1	TGTGCCAGCAGTCCCCCGACAGGGATGGAGACCCAGTACTTC	CASSPPTGMETQYF
many	TRBJ2-3	-	TRBV7-2	TGTGCCAGCAGCCCCTATGGAGGGGGGTGGAAAACAGATACGCAGTATTTT	CASSPYGGGWKTDTQYF
-	TRBJ2-5	TRBD2	TRBV6-2/TRBV6-3	TGTGCCAGCAGCCCAGGATTTCTAGCGGGGAGTCAAGAGACCCAGTACTTC	CASSPGFLAGSQETQYF
many	TRBJ2-6	-	TRBV7-3	TGTGCCAGCAGCTTTCTGCGAGGTGGGGCCAACGTCCTGACTTTC	CASSFLRGGANVLTF
few	TRBJ1-6	TRBD1	TRBV19	TGTGCCAGTAGTATTCTTGGGACAGGAGGCTCACCCCTCCACTTT	CASSILGTGGSPLHF
many	TRBJ2-1	-	TRBV7-6	TGTGCCAGCAGCTCCTCCGGGCCGGCCGCTGAGCAGTTCTTC	CASSSSGPAAEQFF
many	TRBJ1-1	-	TRBV6-5	TGTGCCAGCAGTTACTTGATCGGGGGGATGGATCCCATGAACACTGAAGCTTTCTTT	CASSYLIGGMDPMNTEAFF
-	TRBJ2-1	-	TRBV19	TGTGCCAGTTTGGGTCTTTACAATGAGCAGTTCTTC	CASLGLYNEQFF
-	TRBJ2-1	-	TRBV29-1	TGCAGCGTTTACGACGGAGCGGGCAGTGAGCAGTTCTTC	CSVYDGAGSEQFF
-	TRBJ2-4	-	TRBV7-3	TGTGCCAGCAGCTTAAATTTGGGACTTAGAGCGAATCATCTAGCCAAAAACATTCAGTACTTC	CASSLNLGLRANHLAKNIQYF
-	TRBJ1-6	-	TRBV28	TGTGCCAGCACTTCTCCCGAACCGAATTCACCCCTCCACTTT	CASTSPEPNSPLHF
-	TRBJ2-1	TRBD2	TRBV5-5	TGTGCCAGCTGGACTAGCGAACCCAATGAGCAGTTCTTC	CASWTSEPNEQFF
few	TRBJ2-1	-	TRBV11-2	TGTGCCAGCAGCTTAGGGGCCGGGAGTGCCTACAATGAGCAGTTCTTC	CASSLGAGSAYNEQFF
few	TRBJ1-2	TRBD1	TRBV20-1	TGCAGTGCTAGAGATAGGGGGCAGACGCTTAACTATGGCTACACCTTC	CSARDRGQTLNYGYTF
many	TRBJ1-3	-	TRBV28	TGTGCCAGCAGGCCGACAGGCTCTCCCTCTGGAAACACCATATATTTT	CASRPTGSPSGNTIYF
few	TRBJ1-6	TRBD1	TRBV4-2	TGTGCCAGCAGCCAAGATCAGGGGGGCGGGGGTTCACCCCTCCACTTT	CASSQDQGGGGSPLHF
few	TRBJ2-1	-	TRBV4-2	TGTGCCAGCAGCCAAAGAGGGGCCAGGAATGAGCAGTTCTTC	CASSQRGARNEQFF
many	TRBJ2-1	TRBD2	TRBV7-2	TGTGCCAGCAGCTTGATGACTAGCGTGTGGGAAGGGTTCTTC	CASSLMTSVWEGFF
-	TRBJ2-3	TRBD2	TRBV24-1	TGTGCCACCAGTGATTTCGGCGGGAGAGGAACAGATACGCAGTATTTT	CATSDFGGRGTDTQYF
few	TRBJ1-6	-	TRBV7-3	TGTGCCAGCAGCCGAGACAGGAATAATTCACCCCTCCACTTT	CASSRDRNNSPLHF
many	TRBJ2-7	TRBD1	TRBV20-1	TGCAGTGCTCCCGGGACAGGGCAGAGCTCCTACGAGCAGTACTTC	CSAPGTGQSSYEQYF
many	TRBJ2-7	-	TRBV7-2	TGTGCCAGCAGCGAGACCGTCCGGTACGAGCAGTACTTC	CASSETVRYEQYF
many	TRBJ1-1	-	TRBV7-3	TGTGCCAGCAGCGTACAGGTGAACACTGAAGCTTTCTTT	CASSVQVNTEAFF
few	TRBJ2-1	TRBD2	TRBV12-3/TRBV12-4	TGTGCCAGCAGGGGATCCGGGACTAGACAGGCCAATGAGCAGTTCTTC	CASRGSGTRQANEQFF
many	TRBJ2-3	TRBD2	TRBV20-1	TGCAGTGCCCGGACTAGCGGTGCATATACGCAGTATTTT	CSARTSGAYTQYF
few	TRBJ1-1	-	TRBV6-2/TRBV6-3	TGTGCCAGCCTGACGGGAACTGAAGCTTTCTTT	CASLTGTEAFF
-	TRBJ2-1	-	TRBV9	TGTGCCAGCAGCGAGCGGCGGATAGGCTCCTACAATGAGCAGTTCTTC	CASSERRIGSYNEQFF
many	TRBJ2-4	TRBD1	TRBV27	TGTGCCAGCAGTCGACGAAGAGGGACAGGGGGGACAAACATTCAGTACTTC	CASSRRRGTGGTNIQYF
-	TRBJ2-7	-	TRBV7-2	TGTGCCAGCAGCTTAGCAGGGGCCTCCGCTAGGGACGAGCAGTACTTC	CASSLAGASARDEQYF
few	TRBJ2-1	TRBD2	TRBV19	TGTGCCAGTAGTCCTCGGGAGGGCTCCTACAATGAGCAGTTCTTC	CASSPREGSYNEQFF
many	TRBJ1-2	-	TRBV28	TGTGCCAGCAGTTCGGGGGGTTTCCCTAACTATGGCTACACCTTC	CASSSGGFPNYGYTF
few	TRBJ2-7	TRBD1	TRBV20-1	TGCAGTGCTAGAGACCCTCTGGGACAGGGCTACGAGCAGTACTTC	CSARDPLGQGYEQYF
-	TRBJ2-5	-	TRBV14	TGTGCCAGCAGCCAAGGACGGGGGGCGGCCGGCGTCGAGACCCAGTACTTC	CASSQGRGAAGVETQYF
-	TRBJ2-1	TRBD2	TRBV4-2	TGTGCCAGCAGCCAAGTGGGCGGGGGGGCCAGGAATGAGCAGTTCTTC	CASSQVGGGARNEQFF
few	TRBJ1-5	-	TRBV30	TGTGCCTGGAGTGAGGGGCCCCACAGCAATCAGCCCCAGCATTTT	CAWSEGPHSNQPQHF
-	TRBJ1-3	TRBD1	TRBV9	TGTGCCAGCAGCGGAACTCCGACAGGGCCTGGAAACACCATATATTTT	CASSGTPTGPGNTIYF
many	TRBJ2-5	-	TRBV7-2	TGTGCCAGCAGCTGGTTCCCGGTGGCCCAGTACTTC	CASSWFPVAQYF
few	TRBJ2-5	TRBD1	TRBV6-6	TGTGCCAGCAGTACTCCGGACAGGGGCCAAGAGACCCAGTACTTC	CASSTPDRGQETQYF
-	TRBJ1-5	-	TRBV12-3/TRBV12-4	TGTGCCAGCAGCAAAGGGCCGGGGCACAGGTCAGATCAGCCCCAGCATTTT	CASSKGPGHRSDQPQHF
few	TRBJ2-7	-	TRBV7-6	TGTGCCAGCAGCACTACGGCCTACTCCTACGAGCAGTACTTC	CASSTTAYSYEQYF
few	TRBJ2-1	TRBD2	TRBV9	TGTGCCAGCAGCGTAGATGCTAGCGGGGGCTACAATGAGCAGTTCTTC	CASSVDASGGYNEQFF